What follows are 31 T cell receptor beta chains derived from one specimen sequenced in a study of sequential checkpoint blockade in melanoma (dated by TCRdb to the late 2010s). The method was the immunoSEQ multiplex PCR assay. As stored in TCRdb, this immuneACCESS dataset retains in-frame rearrangements with V and J assigned. A fraction of the clones does not appear; measured against another copy, unresolved V genes explain less than half of the discrepancy, and the remainder lacks a known reason. Present in this sample are roughly 20,000 clones, 27% of which were seen just once. Roughly 7% of the sample comes from the top ten. Sample treatment or condition, as interpreted from the label and publication: randomized to nivolumab then ipilimumab (arm A) or the reverse (arm B). This sample comprised tumor tissue (inferred from file names), obtained from a patient given nivolumab and ipilimumab in sequence. These receptors originate from a human donor with melanoma.

The chain joins TRBV14 to TRBJ2-7, with 8 nucleotides matching TRBD1. This CDR3 contains 14 residues. V shed 6 bases, J shed 3 bases, and the junction held 7 bases outside the gene matches. Germline V lookup: CDR1 SGHDN, CDR2 FVKESK. The CDR3 loop reads CASRTGTGDYEQYF. In DNA, the CDR3 is TGTGCCAGCAGGACCGGGACAGGAGACTACGAGCAGTACTTC.

The chain uses TRBV19 and TRBJ2-7, with D maybe TRBD2 (6 bases). CDR3 length: 16 residues. Germline CDR1 is LNHDA and CDR2 is SQIVND (reference sequence). V was clipped by 5 bases and J by 6 bases, with 23 bases between them. The CDR3 nucleotides are TGTGCCAGTAGTCTTATCGGGACTCCTGACTATGGCGAGCAGTACTTC. This codes for CASSLIGTPDYGEQYF.

This clone was observed a few times. Written as DNA, the CDR3 is TGTGCCATCTCACGGCAACAGGGCACCGATGAGCAGTTCTTC. This encodes CAISRQQGTDEQFF. This chain uses TRBV6-8 with TRBJ2-1; the D gene is possibly TRBD1 (6 bases). Germline CDR1 MNHGY, CDR2 SAAAGT. V dropped 10 bases and J dropped 8 bases, with 21 bases sitting between them. CDR3 length equals 14 residues.

This clone was detected many times. The chain carries TRBV6-7 and TRBJ1-4, with D perhaps matching TRBD1 (5 bases). TRBV6-7 is marked as an open reading frame, function uncertain. The V end lost 2 bases, the J end lost 3 bases, and 13 bases lay between the germline ends. The CDR3 is made up of 16 amino acids. The CDR3 bases are TGTGCCAGCAGTTACCCAATGACAGAGCCTAATGAAAAACTGTTTTTT. Its translation: CASSYPMTEPNEKLFF.

This clone was found a few times. The V gene is TRBV6-8, the J gene TRBJ2-1; D is unresolved. Germline V gene sequence: CDR1 MNHGY, CDR2 SAAAGT. With 6 bases removed from V and 6 bases from J, the gap between germline ends came to 12 bases. The CDR3 covers 13 residues. CDR3 bases: TGTGCCAGCAGCGTGCCGATAATCAATGAGCAGTTCTTC. Its protein product is CASSVPIINEQFF.

This clone came up a few times. The chain joins TRBV6-8 to TRBJ2-1, with a weak D call TRBD2 (5 bases). Trimming stripped 4 bases from V and 2 bases from J, with 18 bases between. This CDR3 region has 17 residues. Germline CDR1 and CDR2: MNHGY and SAAAGT. In DNA form, the CDR3 reads TGTGCCAGCAGTTCTACCTCGGGCAGCGGTGCCTACAATGAGCAGTTCTTC. This gives the protein CASSSTSGSGAYNEQFF.

This CDR3 is CASSAGLDVYNEQFF. DNA for the CDR3: TGCGCCAGCAGCGCCGGGTTAGACGTCTACAATGAGCAGTTCTTC. This chain connects TRBV5-1 to TRBJ2-1; D gene ambiguous. This CDR3 comprises 15 residues. Germline CDR1 is SGHRS and CDR2 is YFSETQ. V was pared by 4 bases and J by 3 bases, with 14 bases between.

The chain uses TRBV28 and TRBJ1-2; D remains unclear. Germline CDR1 reads MDHEN; CDR2 reads SYDVKM. V was pared by 5 bases and J by 2 bases, with 9 bases between. The CDR3 loop spans 13 amino acids. In DNA form, the CDR3 reads TGTGCCAGCAGTCCAATTCAAAACTATGGCTACACCTTC. Its protein is CASSPIQNYGYTF.

The table lists this clone with a few counts. The chain recombines TRBV28 with TRBJ2-5, with TRBD1 as a possible D gene (5 bases). Germline CDR1 reads MDHEN; CDR2 reads SYDVKM. V lost 6 bases and J lost 5, with 10 bases in between. The CDR3 loop spans 12 amino acids. For the CDR3, the DNA is TGTGCCAGCAGAGGGGATCCGGAGACCCAGTACTTC. Its translation is CASRGDPETQYF.

CDR3 bases: TGTGCCAGTAAGGGCGGGACAGAAGGTTCACCCCTCCACTTT. It specifies CASKGGTEGSPLHF. This rearrangement joins TRBV19 to TRBJ1-6, with TRBD1 matching 7 bases. The CDR3 loop spans 14 amino acids. V shed 7 bases and J 9 bases; nucleotides not matched to a gene: 9. The V gene's germline CDR1 is LNHDA and CDR2 SQIVND (reference sequence).

This clone showed up many times. The chain combines TRBV11-3 with TRBJ1-5; possibly TRBD1 for D (5 bases). V lost 3 bases and J lost 2, with 8 bases in between. Germline CDR1 reads SGHNT; CDR2 reads YENEEA. The CDR3 has 14 residues. CDR3 nucleotides: TGTGCCAGCAGCTTGGCGGGGGGCAATCAGCCCCAGCATTTT. Translated: CASSLAGGNQPQHF.

This clone was detected only a few times. A junction boundary mismatches the germline segment, possibly from a read error. The chain recombines TRBV7-6 with TRBJ2-3, with 12 bases lining up with TRBD2. CDR3 length: 16 amino acids. Germline V lookup: CDR1 SGHVS, CDR2 FNYEAQ. The CDR3 bases are TGTGCTAGCAGCTTGCTAGCGGGGGGGGTCACAGATACGCAGTATTTT. Amino acid sequence: CASSLLAGGVTDTQYF.

This clone was detected many times. The chain carries TRBV11-3 and TRBJ1-2, with a weak D call TRBD1 (5 bases). Trimming took 3 bases from V and 8 from J, leaving 16 bases between them. The germline V gene encodes CDR1 SGHNT and CDR2 YENEEA. The CDR3 covers 14 residues. The CDR3 loop reads CASSLGRQARGYTF. The CDR3 coding sequence is TGTGCCAGCAGCTTGGGACGGCAGGCTAGAGGCTACACCTTC.

This clone came up a few times. This chain links TRBV11-3 with TRBJ2-3, with D perhaps given as TRBD1 or TRBD2 (5 bases each). CDR1 is SGHNT and CDR2 is YENEEA in the germline V gene. The CDR3 spans 17 residues. V lost 0 bases and J 4 bases, leaving 17 bases between the germline ends. CDR3 bases: TGTGCCAGCAGCTTAGAGGACGGGACCGTTTTCGCAGATACGCAGTATTTT. Its translation is CASSLEDGTVFADTQYF.

The rearrangement links TRBV28 to TRBJ2-7; TRBD1 aligns across 9 bases. Trimming took 1 base from V and 5 from J; bases not matched to a gene: 6. The CDR3 has 15 residues. CDR1 MDHEN and CDR2 SYDVKM come from the germline V gene. This CDR3 reads CASSLYRGRGNEQYF. As DNA, the CDR3 is TGTGCCAGCAGTTTATACAGGGGGCGAGGTAACGAGCAGTACTTC. Based on the CDR3 plus reference TRBV28 and TRBJ2-7, the full variable domain is DVKVTQSSRYLVKRTGEKVFLECVQDMDHENMFWYRQDPGLGLRLIYFSYDVKMKEKGDIPEGYSVSREKKERFSLILESASTNQTSMYLCASSLYRGRGNEQYFGPGTRLTVT.

This clone was counted between two and nine times. The rearrangement uses TRBV4-1 and TRBJ1-1; weak D call: TRBD1 (6 bases). This CDR3 has 13 residues. Trimming removed 0 bases at V and 6 bases at J, with 8 bases between. The germline V gene encodes CDR1 MGHRA and CDR2 YSYEKL. CDR3 in amino acids: CASSQDGGPEAFF. CDR3 DNA sequence: TGCGCCAGCAGCCAAGATGGGGGCCCTGAAGCTTTCTTT.

This clone was observed a few times. This rearrangement joins TRBV19 to TRBJ2-3; TRBD2 matches at 9 bases. In germline, CDR1 is LNHDA, CDR2 SQIVND (reference sequence). J was trimmed by 3 bases and V by 5 bases; bases with no gene match: 9. The CDR3 totals 16 residues. The CDR3 protein is CASSASGGRRTDTQYF. The CDR3 DNA is TGTGCCAGTAGTGCGAGCGGGGGGCGAAGGACAGATACGCAGTATTTT.

The gene calls are TRBV19 and TRBJ2-1; maybe TRBD2 (7 bases). The V gene lost 0 bases and the J gene lost 13 bases, with 13 bases spanning the gap. The CDR3 runs to 13 residues. Looked up from germline, CDR1 is LNHDA and CDR2 is SQIVND (reference sequence). CDR3 DNA sequence: TGTGCCAGTAGTATAGACGCTCGGGGGGCTCAGTTCTTC. This translates into CASSIDARGAQFF.

The CDR3 here is CASSPLPPTDTQYF. Here the CDR3 DNA reads TGTGCCAGCAGTCCCCTCCCCCCCACAGATACGCAGTATTTT. The genes are TRBV9 and TRBJ2-3; unclear D gene. CDR1 and CDR2 from the germline V gene are SGDLS and YYNGEE. The CDR3 extends over 14 amino acids. The V end lost 5 bases, the J end lost 2 bases, and 12 bases lay between the germline ends.

The chain couples TRBV11-3 to TRBJ2-1; unclear D gene. The CDR3 extends over 15 amino acids. Germline V gives CDR1 SGHNT, CDR2 YENEEA. V dropped 4 bases and J dropped 1 base, with 11 bases sitting between them. The CDR3 nucleotides are TGTGCCAGCAGCTCGCCCACAGCTTCCTACAATGAGCAGTTCTTC. Amino acid sequence: CASSSPTASYNEQFF.

The CDR3 DNA sequence: TGTGCCAGCAGTTTACAGGGGTGGACCGGGGAGCTGTTTTTT. Translated, it gives CASSLQGWTGELFF. This rearrangement joins TRBV28 to TRBJ2-2; TRBD1 is a possible D gene (6 bases). Germline V gene sequence: CDR1 MDHEN, CDR2 SYDVKM. The CDR3 sequence is 14 residues long. V lost 2 bases, J lost 5 bases, and 9 bases lay in between.

The V call is TRBV1, the J call TRBJ2-3; TRBD2 is taken as the D call from the table, unchecked against the DNA. TRBV1 is given as a pseudogene. CDR3 length: 14 amino acids. CDR3 sequence reads: CASASGVLTDTQYF. The CDR3 bases are TGCGCCAGCGCCTCCGGGGTGCTAACAGATACGCAGTATTTT.

This clone has more than one count but fewer than ten. V is TRBV15 and J is TRBJ2-2; D uncertain. V lost 2 bases and J 6 bases, leaving 13 bases between the germline ends. The CDR3 is 15 amino acids. Germline V gene lookup returns CDR1 LNHNV and CDR2 YYDKDF (reference sequence). The CDR3 region has the DNA TGTGCCACCAGCAGACCCTACTTAGGCGCCGGGGAGCTGTTTTTT. Protein product: CATSRPYLGAGELFF.

The chain employs TRBV5-1 and TRBJ2-5, with 11 bases matching TRBD2. Trimming cost V 4 bases and J 1 base; bases outside gene matches: 3. Germline V gene lookup returns CDR1 SGHRS and CDR2 YFSETQ. The CDR3 consists of 15 residues. The DNA of the CDR3 is TGCGCCAGCAGCCCCCTAGCGGGAGGCCAAGAGACCCAGTACTTC. Amino acids: CASSPLAGGQETQYF.

V and J are TRBV19 and TRBJ2-7; D not resolved. From germline, CDR1 is LNHDA and CDR2 SQIVND (reference sequence). Trimming took off 8 bases at V and 5 bases at J, with 16 bases between the two ends. The CDR3 totals 13 residues. CDR3 DNA: TGTGCCAGTTCTTTTAGGGTGCGGAACGAGCAGTACTTC. It yields the protein CASSFRVRNEQYF.

This clone was found a few times. The rearrangement joins TRBV11-3 to TRBJ2-2, with 7 bases identical to TRBD1. V lost 5 bases to trimming and J lost 4 bases; unmatched junction nucleotides: 10. The germline V gene encodes CDR1 SGHNT and CDR2 YENEEA. The CDR3 contains 16 residues. The CDR3 loop reads CASSPYDRVATGELFF. The CDR3 nucleotides read TGTGCCAGCAGCCCCTATGACAGGGTGGCCACCGGGGAGCTGTTTTTT.

As to this clone: Its ends do not fully match the called genes, so a read error is possible. The rearrangement uses TRBV5-5 and TRBJ2-1; D is perhaps TRBD2 (5 bases). The CDR3 loop spans 13 amino acids. The germline V gene encodes CDR1 SGHKS and CDR2 YYEKEE (reference sequence). CDR3 sequence reads: CASSSASGNEQFF. CDR3 DNA sequence: TGCGCCAGCAGCTCGGCCAGCGGCAATGAGCAGTTCTTC.

V is TRBV16 and J is TRBJ1-5, with a weak D call TRBD1 (6 bases). This CDR3 spans 14 amino acids. V gave up 4 bases and J gave up 1 base, with 8 bases separating them. CDR1 and CDR2 from the germline V gene are KGHSY and FQNENV. CDR3 amino acids: CASSRQGSNQPQHF. The CDR3 bases are TGTGCCAGCAGCCGCCAGGGGAGCAATCAGCCCCAGCATTTT.

The rearrangement links TRBV15 to TRBJ1-1; the match to TRBD1 covers 8 bases. J gave up 4 bases and V 1 base, and 8 bases lay outside the gene matches. The germline gives CDR1 LNHNV, CDR2 YYDKDF (reference sequence). This CDR3 is built from 16 residues. The CDR3 loop is CATSRGQGQGGTEAFF. The CDR3 nucleotides read TGTGCCACCAGCAGAGGACAAGGACAGGGAGGCACTGAAGCTTTCTTT.

The table lists this clone with a few counts. The chain employs TRBV7-7 and TRBJ1-2; D might be TRBD1 (5 bases). The germline CDR1 and CDR2 sequences are SSHAT and FNYEAQ (reference sequence). This CDR3 is built from 15 residues. With 4 bases removed from V and 4 bases from J, the gap between germline ends came to 16 bases. CDR3 residues: CASSSRGGYSYGYTF. The CDR3 coding sequence is TGTGCCAGCAGCTCCCGTGGGGGATATAGCTATGGCTACACCTTC.

This clone was counted between two and nine times. The V and J genes are TRBV28 and TRBJ1-1; D unclear. Trimming took off 7 bases at V and 4 bases at J, with 13 bases between the two ends. From germline, CDR1 is MDHEN and CDR2 SYDVKM. The CDR3 sequence is 13 residues long. CDR3 loop: CASNLGVRTEAFF. Written as DNA, the CDR3 is TGTGCCAGCAACCTTGGGGTTCGCACTGAAGCTTTCTTT.